This entry concerns a single T cell receptor (beta chain). This record comes from a study of shared T cell receptors in the human thymus. The table came from immunoSEQ multiplex PCR; TCRdb's copy has only in-frame clones and leaves some out. The sample yields some 640,000 clones, 80% to 90% seen once. Per germline, CDR1 LNHNV and CDR2 YYDKDF (reference sequence). The CDR3 spans 18 residues. V was pared by 1 base and J by 5 bases, with 23 bases between. This sample was also put to use in a study of human thymus T cells.

Sequencing input: thymocytes. This receptor was identified in a boy under two years old with a congenital heart defect. The chain employs TRBV15 and TRBJ2-5; D might be TRBD1 (6 bases). As DNA, the CDR3 is TGTGCCACCAGCAGAGGATTAGGTGTCGACAGGATGTGGGAGACCCAGTACTTC. The encoded protein is CATSRGLGVDRMWETQYF. Together with reference TRBV15 and TRBJ2-5, the CDR3 gives the full variable domain: DAMVIQNPRYQVTQFGKPVTLSCSQTLNHNVMYWYQQKSSQAPKLLFHYYDKDFNNEADTPDNFQSRRPNTSFCFLDIRSPGLGDTAMYLCATSRGLGVDRMWETQYFGPGTRLLVL.